One sample yielded the 5 T cell receptor beta chains listed below, sequenced in a study of cytomegalovirus exposure and HLA in healthy donors. Primers for the PCR totalled 60 Vbeta and 13 Jbeta. Sequenced by immunoSEQ multiplex PCR; TCRdb stores in-frame clones only, minus some. Of under 200,000 clones in the sample, about an eighth were seen once. Material: PBMCs. All receptors derive from a man aged 50-59 years in good health and CMV-seropositive.

The J gene is TRBJ2-3, the V gene TRBV4-1; 7 nucleotides agree with TRBD1. The CDR3 spans 13 residues. CDR1 MGHRA and CDR2 YSYEKL come from the germline V gene. V dropped 4 bases and J dropped 3; count of bases not matched to a gene: 1. CDR3 coding DNA: TGCGCCAGCAGCCGACAGGGTACAGATACGCAGTATTTT. It is translated as CASSRQGTDTQYF.

The chain employs TRBV7-2 and TRBJ2-7; D is ambiguous. Germline V gene sequence: CDR1 SGHTA, CDR2 FQGNSA. Trimming took 1 base from V and 3 from J, leaving 4 bases between them. CDR3 size: 12 residues. The CDR3 sequence is CASSLVGYEQYF. CDR3 coding DNA: TGTGCCAGCAGCTTAGTCGGCTACGAGCAGTACTTC.

The chain recombines TRBV7-9 with TRBJ1-4, with TRBD1 matching over 7 bases. The germline gives CDR1 SEHNR, CDR2 FQNEAQ (reference sequence). The length of the CDR3 is 15 residues. V gave up 2 bases and J gave up 6 bases; unmatched junction bases: 6. CDR3 protein: CASSLLGQGDEKLFF. The CDR3 DNA sequence: TGTGCCAGCAGCTTATTAGGGCAGGGGGATGAAAAACTGTTTTTT.

V gene TRBV11-3 combines with J gene TRBJ1-1; TRBD1 aligns across 11 bases. Germline V gene data show CDR1 as SGHNT and CDR2 as YENEEA. Losses at the gene ends were 1 base for V and 3 bases for J; bases not matched to a gene: 1. The CDR3 covers 15 residues. The CDR3 loop is CASSLGDRGDTEAFF. The DNA of the CDR3 is TGTGCCAGCAGCTTAGGGGACAGGGGGGACACTGAAGCTTTCTTT. The full variable domain, completed using reference TRBV11-3 and TRBJ1-1, is EAGVVQSPRYKIIEKKQPVAFWCNPISGHNTLYWYLQNLGQGPELLIRYENEEAVDDSQLPKDRFSAERLKGVDSTLKIQPAELGDSAVYLCASSLGDRGDTEAFFGQGTRLTVV.

The V and J genes are TRBV7-3 and TRBJ2-1, with D maybe TRBD2 (6 bases). The CDR3 length is 14 residues. Germline V gene lookup returns CDR1 SGHTA and CDR2 FQGTGA. Deletions cut 6 bases from V and 7 bases from J, with 16 bases between. The CDR3 DNA sequence: TGTGCCAGCAGGTTGGAGGGCGTTTGGAATGAGCAGTTCTTC. This translates into CASRLEGVWNEQFF.